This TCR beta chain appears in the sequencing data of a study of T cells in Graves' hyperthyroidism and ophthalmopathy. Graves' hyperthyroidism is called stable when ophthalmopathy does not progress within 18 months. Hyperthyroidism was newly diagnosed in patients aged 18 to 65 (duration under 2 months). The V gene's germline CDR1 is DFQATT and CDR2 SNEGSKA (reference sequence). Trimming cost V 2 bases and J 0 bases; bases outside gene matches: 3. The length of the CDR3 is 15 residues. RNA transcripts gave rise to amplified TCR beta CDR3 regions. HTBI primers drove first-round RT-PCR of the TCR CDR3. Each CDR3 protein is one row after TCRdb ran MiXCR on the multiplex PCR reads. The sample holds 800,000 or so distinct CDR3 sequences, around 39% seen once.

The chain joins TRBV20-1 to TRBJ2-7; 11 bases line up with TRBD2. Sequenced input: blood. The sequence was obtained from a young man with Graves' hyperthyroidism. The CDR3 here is CSARRGTSGSYEQYF. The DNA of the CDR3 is TGCAGTGCTAGAAGAGGGACTAGCGGCTCCTACGAGCAGTACTTC.